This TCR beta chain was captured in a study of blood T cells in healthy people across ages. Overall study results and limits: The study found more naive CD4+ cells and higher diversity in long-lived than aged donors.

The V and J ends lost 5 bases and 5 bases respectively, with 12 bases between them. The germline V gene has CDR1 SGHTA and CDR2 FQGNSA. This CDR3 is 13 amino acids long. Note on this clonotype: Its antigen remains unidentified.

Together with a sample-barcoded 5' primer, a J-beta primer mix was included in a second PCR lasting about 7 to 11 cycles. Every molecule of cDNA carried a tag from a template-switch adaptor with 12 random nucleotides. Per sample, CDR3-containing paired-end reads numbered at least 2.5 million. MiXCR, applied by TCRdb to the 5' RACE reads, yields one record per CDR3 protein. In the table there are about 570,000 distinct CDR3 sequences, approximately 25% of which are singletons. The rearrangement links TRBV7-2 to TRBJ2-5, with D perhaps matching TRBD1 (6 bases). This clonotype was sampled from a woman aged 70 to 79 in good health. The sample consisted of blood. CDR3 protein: CASSRNRAETQYF. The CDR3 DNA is TGTGCCAGCAGCCGGAACAGGGCTGAGACCCAGTACTTC.